Below, 29 T cell receptor beta chains from the same sample are listed, as sequenced in a study of patients and donors after allogeneic stem cell transplantation. TCRdb used MiXCR to reprocess the RT-PCR reads, holding one entry per CDR3 protein. The data show about 960,000 distinct CDR3 sequences, roughly 18% seen once. Sequenced input: blood, either unsorted or a sorted T cell fraction (not recorded which). The receptors come from a human donor who was either an allogeneic HSCT recipient or a stem cell or donor lymphocyte infusion donor (not recorded which). It is not recorded whose cells these are; they may come from a transplant donor.

This clonotype was detected a few times. V usage is TRBV29-1 and J usage is TRBJ2-7; D unclear. The CDR3 is made up of 13 amino acids. V was cut by 4 bases and J by 1 base, with 11 bases left in between. In germline, CDR1 is SQVTM, CDR2 ANQGSEA. Written as DNA, the CDR3 is TGCAGCGTTGTAGGTCGGTCGTCCTACGAGCAGTACTTC. It specifies CSVVGRSSYEQYF.

The J gene is TRBJ2-1, the V gene TRBV5-6, with D unresolved. Trimming stripped 1 base from V and 10 bases from J, with 12 bases between. Germline CDR1 SGHDT, CDR2 YYEEEE. The CDR3 has 13 amino acids. Written as DNA, the CDR3 is TGTGCCAGCAGCTTGTTAAGAACAGAAGAGCAGTTCTTC. Translated, it gives CASSLLRTEEQFF.

J is TRBJ1-1 and V is TRBV12-3 or TRBV12-4; perhaps TRBD1 as D (5 bases). This CDR3 has 12 residues. V lost 9 bases and J lost 3, with 11 bases in between. CDR3: CASFYRYTEAFF. As DNA, the CDR3 is TGTGCCAGTTTTTACAGGTACACTGAAGCTTTCTTT.

This clonotype was seen many times. The rearrangement uses TRBV3-1 and TRBJ2-7; D is ambiguous. The V end lost 5 bases, the J end lost 6 bases, and 14 bases lay between the germline ends. Germline V lookup: CDR1 LGHDT, CDR2 YNNKEL (reference sequence). The CDR3 has 13 residues. As DNA, the CDR3 is TGTGCCAGCAGCAGAGGTTCGGTGGTCGAGCAGTACTTC. Translated, it gives CASSRGSVVEQYF.

The chain joins TRBV12-2 to TRBJ2-3; the table's D call, TRBD2, has no DNA check behind it. TRBV12-2 is flagged as a pseudogene. The CDR3 is made up of 17 amino acids. CDR3: CASRLSTSGSSTDTQYF. Written as DNA, the CDR3 is TGTGCAAGTCGCCTATCAACTAGCGGGAGTAGCACAGATACGCAGTATTTT.

The chain links TRBV12-3 or TRBV12-4 to TRBJ2-2, with 11 bases fitting TRBD2. Trimming cost V 6 bases and J 4 bases; bases outside gene matches: 16. CDR3 length: 19 amino acids. CDR3 loop: CASSRPGLAAPGGTGELFF. The CDR3 DNA sequence: TGTGCCAGCAGCCGCCCGGGACTAGCGGCCCCTGGGGGCACCGGGGAGCTGTTTTTT.

The chain joins TRBV30 to TRBJ1-6; 9 bases fit TRBD1. Germline V CDR1 and CDR2: GTSNPN, SVGIG (reference sequence). CDR3 size: 13 residues. With V trimmed by 4 bases and J by 8 bases, 3 bases remained unmatched. The CDR3 region has the DNA TGTGCCTGGATTGACAGGGGGGATTCACCCCTCCACTTT. Amino acid sequence: CAWIDRGDSPLHF.

There are a few counts of this clonotype. The rearrangement joins TRBV6-1 to TRBJ1-6; maybe TRBD1 (5 bases). The germline gives CDR1 MNHNS, CDR2 SASEGT. Trimming took 8 bases from V and 8 from J, leaving 19 bases between them. The CDR3 length is 15 residues. The CDR3 nucleotides read TGTGCCAGCCAGGGTGCGAATAGGGTGGATTCACCCCTCCACTTT. Translating it yields CASQGANRVDSPLHF.

This chain links TRBV5-1 with TRBJ1-2; TRBD1 might be the D (5 bases). The CDR3 runs to 15 residues. CDR1 is SGHRS, CDR2 YFSETQ, per germline. Trimming left V 2 bases short and J 7 bases short, with 18 bases between. For the CDR3, the DNA is TGCGCCAGCAGCTTTGATTCCAGGGTGCGAGGTGGCTACACCTTC. Its protein is CASSFDSRVRGGYTF.

V gene TRBV12-5 combines with J gene TRBJ2-1; D is unresolved. CDR1 and CDR2 from the germline V gene are LGHNT and FRNRAP. The length of the CDR3 is 11 residues. V was shortened by 2 bases and J by 8 bases, with 4 bases between the two germline ends. CDR3 nucleotide sequence: TGTGCTAGTGGTTTGTTATATGAGCAGTTCTTC. Its protein is CASGLLYEQFF.

CDR3 coding DNA: TGTGCCAGCAGCTTAGATCTGGGGTCTAGCGAGCAGTACTTC. This encodes CASSLDLGSSEQYF. The genes are TRBV11-2 and TRBJ2-7; D not certain. Trimming stripped 0 bases from V and 6 bases from J, with 12 bases between. Germline assignment: CDR1 SGHAT and CDR2 FQNNGV. The CDR3 is made up of 14 amino acids.

V is TRBV5-1 and J is TRBJ2-2; 9 positions match TRBD2. V trimming: 4 bases; J trimming: 7 bases; junction bases outside the gene matches: 11. The CDR3 has 16 amino acids. Germline assignment: CDR1 SGHRS and CDR2 YFSETQ. CDR3 sequence reads: CASSKGSGGPRGELFF. The CDR3 DNA reads as TGCGCCAGCAGCAAGGGTAGCGGGGGCCCCCGCGGGGAGCTGTTTTTT.

V usage is TRBV20-1 and J usage is TRBJ2-1, with D possibly matching TRBD2 (6 bases). The CDR3 spans 14 residues. Between the trimmed V and J ends, which lost 3 bases and 2 bases, there was a span of 11 bases. CDR1 DFQATT and CDR2 SNEGSKA come from the germline V gene (reference sequence). DNA of the CDR3: TGCAGTGCTAGGGCTACGGGAGCCTACAATGAGCAGTTCTTC. This gives the protein CSARATGAYNEQFF.

V is TRBV6-5 and J is TRBJ1-1; TRBD1 matches 7 bases. CDR3 length equals 12 residues. In germline, CDR1 is MNHEY, CDR2 SVGAGI. V lost 8 bases to trimming and J lost 1 base; unmatched junction nucleotides: 1. CDR3 DNA sequence: TGTGCCAGCTACAGGGGGAACACTGAAGCTTTCTTT. It specifies CASYRGNTEAFF.

This clonotype showed up just a few times. CDR3 in DNA: TGTGCCAGCAGCCCGCACCGGGGACAGGGGGAAGAGACCCAGTACTTC. Translating gives CASSPHRGQGEETQYF. V usage is TRBV13 and J usage is TRBJ2-5; TRBD1 matches at 11 bases. CDR1 PRHDT and CDR2 FYEKMQ come from the germline V gene (reference sequence). Trimming removed 5 bases from V and 3 bases from J; junction bases left unmatched: 8. The CDR3 is made up of 16 amino acids.

This clonotype was counted at least ten times. This rearrangement joins TRBV15 to TRBJ2-7, with 9 bases fitting TRBD2. J was trimmed by 3 bases and V by 5 bases; bases with no gene match: 11. Germline V lookup: CDR1 LNHNV, CDR2 YYDKDF (reference sequence). The CDR3 is 16 residues long. The CDR3 reads CATSDPSGLAFYEQYF. Here the CDR3 DNA reads TGTGCCACCAGCGACCCATCAGGACTAGCGTTCTACGAGCAGTACTTC.

This chain uses TRBV5-6 with TRBJ2-1; 12 nucleotides align to TRBD2. Per the germline V gene, CDR1 is SGHDT and CDR2 is YYEEEE. V gave up 3 bases and J gave up 9 bases; unmatched junction bases: 7. The CDR3 loop spans 15 amino acids. The CDR3, as DNA: TGTGCCAGCAGCTCTCCTAGCGGGGGGGTACTTGAGCAGTTCTTC. Translated: CASSSPSGGVLEQFF.

The table lists this clonotype with a few counts. This chain links TRBV5-1 with TRBJ2-2; a possible D gene is TRBD1 (5 bases). Germline assignment: CDR1 SGHRS and CDR2 YFSETQ. V dropped 0 bases and J dropped 2 bases, with 8 bases sitting between them. The CDR3 contains 15 residues. The DNA of the CDR3 is TGCGCCAGCAGCTTGGAGGACACCAACACCGGGGAGCTGTTTTTT. The encoded protein is CASSLEDTNTGELFF.

The table lists this clonotype with many counts. The V call is TRBV5-6, the J call TRBJ1-3; 7 nucleotides line up with TRBD1. This CDR3 has 15 amino acids. J lost 2 bases, V lost 7 bases, and 9 bases had no gene match. CDR1 is SGHDT, CDR2 YYEEEE, per germline. The chain's CDR3 is CASSSRGRTGNTIYF. CDR3 sequence (DNA): TGTGCCAGCTCCTCAAGGGGGCGGACTGGAAACACCATATATTTT.

The chain combines TRBV27 with TRBJ2-7, with TRBD2 matching 9 bases. The CDR3 has 17 amino acids. V dropped 3 bases and J dropped 3; count of bases not matched to a gene: 12. CDR1 and CDR2 (germline): MNHEY, SMNVEV (reference sequence). CDR3 residues: CASSFGLARAINYEQYF. Written as DNA, the CDR3 is TGTGCCAGCAGTTTTGGACTAGCGAGAGCAATTAACTACGAGCAGTACTTC.

The DNA of the CDR3 is TGCAGTGCCAGGACAGGGCGGGAGAACACTGAAGCTTTCTTT. Its translation is CSARTGRENTEAFF. The V gene is TRBV20-1, the J gene TRBJ1-1; TRBD1 matches at 8 bases. Germline V gene data show CDR1 as DFQATT and CDR2 as SNEGSKA (reference sequence). Germline trimming cut 6 bases from V and 1 base from J; bases unmatched to any gene: 7. The CDR3 covers 14 residues.

The V and J genes are TRBV11-2 and TRBJ2-2; D remains unclear. The CDR3 extends over 11 amino acids. CDR1 SGHAT and CDR2 FQNNGV come from the germline V gene. Trimming shortened V by 4 bases and J by 9 bases, and 6 bases separated the two germline ends. In nucleotides, the CDR3 is TGTGCCAGCAGCTACCCCTGGGAGCTGTTTTTT. Its protein is CASSYPWELFF.

This chain uses TRBV9 with TRBJ2-1; tentatively, D is TRBD1 (5 bases). V was trimmed by 4 bases and J by 15 bases, leaving 23 bases between them. This CDR3 is 14 amino acids long. Germline CDR1 reads SGDLS; CDR2 reads YYNGEE. CDR3 DNA: TGTGCCAGCAGCCCCGTGGGCCAGGGTCAATTTAGGTTCTTC. Translated: CASSPVGQGQFRFF.

The chain joins TRBV7-9 to TRBJ1-4; 12 bases line up with TRBD1. Unmatched junction bases numbered 5, after V lost 1 base and J lost 8 bases. Germline CDR1 is SEHNR and CDR2 is FQNEAQ (reference sequence). The CDR3 spans 16 residues. The CDR3 is CASSLGGTGGNEKLFF. The CDR3 DNA reads as TGTGCCAGCAGCTTAGGAGGGACAGGGGGCAACGAAAAACTGTTTTTT. The full variable domain, with the rest looked up from reference TRBV7-9 and TRBJ1-4, is DTGVSQNPRHKITKRGQNVTFRCDPISEHNRLYWYRQTLGQGPEFLTYFQNEAQLEKSRLLSDRFSAERPKGSFSTLEIQRTEQGDSAMYLCASSLGGTGGNEKLFFGSGTQLSVL.

The chain carries TRBV4-3 and TRBJ2-7; 7 bases fit TRBD1. CDR1 LGHNA and CDR2 YSLEER come from the germline V gene. This CDR3 has 15 residues. The junction had 5 bases not matched to a gene; V was cut back by 1 base and J by 2 bases. CDR3 coding DNA: TGCGCCAGCAGCCAAGGGATAGGGGGCGCCTACGAGCAGTACTTC. This codes for CASSQGIGGAYEQYF.

In its sample, this clonotype was seen a few times. The chain employs TRBV6-2 or TRBV6-3 and TRBJ1-5; maybe TRBD1 (5 bases). Germline lookup yields CDR1 MNHEY and CDR2 SVGEGT. V was cut by 10 bases and J by 7 bases, with 20 bases left in between. The CDR3 is made up of 14 amino acids. This chain's CDR3 is CATKRGSRGQPQHF. The CDR3 nucleotides are TGTGCCACCAAACGGGGCAGTCGAGGGCAGCCCCAGCATTTT.

This clonotype was recorded a few times. J is TRBJ2-4 and V is TRBV11-2; D is unresolved. Trimming removed 1 base at V and 0 bases at J, with 13 bases between. Germline loops: CDR1 SGHAT, CDR2 FQNNGV. CDR3 size: 17 residues. The CDR3 region has the DNA TGTGCCAGCAGCTTAGGTCGAAGGGTGGTAGCCAAAAACATTCAGTACTTC. Translating it yields CASSLGRRVVAKNIQYF.

There are a few counts of this clonotype. The chain links TRBV18 to TRBJ2-1, with unresolved D. The CDR3 is 12 amino acids. V lost 8 bases to trimming and J lost 5 bases, with 10 bases between them. Germline V gene lookup returns CDR1 KGHSH and CDR2 LQKENI. The CDR3 loop is CASAAGNNEQFF. The DNA of the CDR3 is TGTGCCAGCGCCGCAGGCAACAATGAGCAGTTCTTC.

The rearrangement joins TRBV4-3 to TRBJ2-5; 13 nucleotides align to TRBD2. V lost 3 bases, J lost 2 bases, and 9 bases stayed unmatched. The CDR3 spans 18 residues. The V gene's germline CDR1 is LGHNA and CDR2 YSLEER. CDR3 region: CASSHRLAGGAIQETQYF. Written as DNA, the CDR3 is TGCGCCAGCAGCCACAGACTAGCGGGGGGTGCTATTCAAGAGACCCAGTACTTC.